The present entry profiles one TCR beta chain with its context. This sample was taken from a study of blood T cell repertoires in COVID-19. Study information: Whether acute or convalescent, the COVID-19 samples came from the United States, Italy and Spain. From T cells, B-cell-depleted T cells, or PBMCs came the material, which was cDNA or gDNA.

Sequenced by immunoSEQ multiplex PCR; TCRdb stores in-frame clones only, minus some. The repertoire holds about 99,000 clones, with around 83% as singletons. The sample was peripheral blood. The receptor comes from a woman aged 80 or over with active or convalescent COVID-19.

The CDR3, as DNA: TGTGCCAGCAGCTTCGGTAGAATAGGGGCTGAAGCTTTCTTT. Amino acid sequence: CASSFGRIGAEAFF. The gene calls are TRBV5-4 and TRBJ1-1, with TRBD1 as a possible D gene (5 bases). Germline V gives CDR1 SGHNT, CDR2 YYREEE (reference sequence). V lost 2 bases, J lost 6 bases, and 14 bases lay in between. This CDR3 spans 14 amino acids.